The 11 T cell receptor beta chains presented below share a single source sample, sequenced in a study of blood T cell repertoires in COVID-19 (dated by TCRdb to between 2020 and 2021). Library preparation used the immunoSEQ multiplex PCR assay. This immuneACCESS table, as held by TCRdb, lists in-frame sequences with V and J called but not all clones. Of the missing ones, under half trace to an unresolved V gene in checked studies; the others have no known cause. The table for this sample lists a few hundred thousand clones; roughly 83% of them were counted only once. 4.6% of the sample goes to the ten largest clones. Sequencing used peripheral blood. These receptors were taken from a man aged 55 to 70 who had recovered from COVID-19.

The rearrangement joins TRBV9 to TRBJ2-3; D might be TRBD2 (6 bases). The CDR3 has 15 amino acids. The V gene's germline CDR1 is SGDLS and CDR2 YYNGEE. Trimming took 0 bases from V and 1 from J, leaving 9 bases between them. CDR3: CASSVVLAGTDTQYF. As DNA, the CDR3 is TGTGCCAGCAGCGTAGTGTTAGCGGGCACAGATACGCAGTATTTT.

The chain carries TRBV27 and TRBJ2-3; TRBD2 matches 10 bases. V lost 5 bases to trimming and J lost 1 base; unmatched junction nucleotides: 6. CDR1 MNHEY and CDR2 SMNVEV come from the germline V gene (reference sequence). This CDR3 has 16 amino acids. CDR3 protein: CASSPLAGRGTDTQYF. The CDR3 DNA reads TGTGCCAGCAGTCCACTAGCGGGGAGGGGCACAGATACGCAGTATTTT.

In nucleotides, the CDR3 is TGTGCCAGCAGGGCACCGAACTACGAGCAGTACTTC. Residues: CASRAPNYEQYF. The chain has TRBV27 and TRBJ2-7; D uncertain. Trimming cost V 6 bases and J 3 bases, with 9 bases left between them. CDR1 is MNHEY and CDR2 is SMNVEV in the germline V gene (reference sequence). The CDR3 consists of 12 residues.

CDR3 sequence reads: CATEQGSETQYF. The CDR3 nucleotides are TGTGCCACTGAACAGGGGAGCGAGACCCAGTACTTC. The rearrangement links TRBV2 to TRBJ2-5; 7 nucleotides agree with TRBD1. Germline V gene lookup returns CDR1 SNHLY and CDR2 FYNNEI. J gave up 5 bases and V 10 bases, and 7 bases lay outside the gene matches. This CDR3 has 12 residues.

The chain joins TRBV19 to TRBJ2-3; 12 positions agree with TRBD2. The J segment lost 2 bases and the V segment lost 5 bases, leaving 2 bases of the junction unmatched. The CDR3 extends over 15 amino acids. Germline V gene data show CDR1 as LNHDA and CDR2 as SQIVND (reference sequence). As DNA, the CDR3 is TGTGCCAGTAGTCGACTAGCGGGGGACACAGATACGCAGTATTTT. It encodes CASSRLAGDTDTQYF.

This clone was recorded once. This sequence joins TRBV28 and TRBJ2-7; D might be TRBD2 (6 bases). Germline CDR1 and CDR2: MDHEN and SYDVKM. The CDR3 has 12 amino acids. V was clipped by 8 bases and J by 6 bases, with 14 bases between them. CDR3 in amino acids: CASGGMGGEQYF. In nucleotides, the CDR3 is TGTGCCAGCGGGGGGATGGGTGGCGAGCAGTACTTC.

The chain carries TRBV18 and TRBJ1-2, with D possibly matching TRBD1 (5 bases). The ends were cut back, 1 base at V and 3 bases at J, with 18 bases in the middle. Looked up from germline, CDR1 is KGHSH and CDR2 is LQKENI. The CDR3 contains 17 residues. In nucleotides, the CDR3 is TGTGCCAGCTCACCACGTCTGGCAGGGAGCGGGGACTATGGCTACACCTTC. It yields the protein CASSPRLAGSGDYGYTF.

The rearrangement uses TRBV11-2 and TRBJ2-7, with 8 positions matching TRBD1. Germline assignment: CDR1 SGHAT and CDR2 FQNNGV. The V segment lost 6 bases and the J segment 3 bases; nucleotides outside the gene matches: 1. The CDR3 loop spans 12 amino acids. The CDR3 DNA reads as TGTGCCAGCAGGGGACAGGTCTACGAGCAGTACTTC. Translated: CASRGQVYEQYF. The full variable domain, its missing parts supplied by reference TRBV11-2 and TRBJ2-7, is EAGVAQSPRYKIIEKRQSVAFWCNPISGHATLYWYQQILGQGPKLLIQFQNNGVVDDSQLPKDRFSAERLKGVDSTLKIQPAKLEDSAVYLCASRGQVYEQYFGPGTRLTVT.

J is TRBJ1-6 and V is TRBV6-5; TRBD1 aligns across 9 bases. CDR3 length equals 15 residues. Germline lookup yields CDR1 MNHEY and CDR2 SVGAGI. The V segment lost 6 bases and the J segment 9 bases; nucleotides outside the gene matches: 9. CDR3 sequence: CASRPDRGALSPLHF. For the CDR3, the DNA is TGTGCCAGCAGACCTGACAGGGGGGCCCTTTCACCCCTCCACTTT.

The chain joins TRBV24-1 to TRBJ2-3; 9 bases match TRBD1. CDR1 is KGHDR and CDR2 is SFDVKD in the germline V gene. The junction had 3 bases not matched to a gene; V was cut back by 3 bases and J by 0 bases. The CDR3 has 16 amino acids. The CDR3 DNA follows: TGTGCCACCAGTGATACAGGGGGCCCAAGCACAGATACGCAGTATTTT. This codes for CATSDTGGPSTDTQYF.

The sample holds one count of this clone. The rearrangement uses TRBV6-5 and TRBJ1-2, with D possibly being TRBD1 (5 bases). CDR1 and CDR2 from the germline V gene are MNHEY and SVGAGI. The ends were cut back, 2 bases at V and 4 bases at J, with 14 bases in the middle. CDR3 size: 15 residues. The CDR3: CASSYSQEGLYGYTF. CDR3 nucleotides: TGTGCCAGCAGTTACAGCCAGGAGGGACTCTATGGCTACACCTTC.